These 5 T cell receptor beta chains share one sample of origin, sequenced in a study of cytomegalovirus exposure and HLA in healthy donors. The data were produced by immunoSEQ multiplex PCR, yet TCRdb's version contains in-frame clones alone and is incomplete. The sample yields about 63,000 clones, around 89% seen once. Sequenced: PBMCs. Receptor source: a woman in her late teens or twenties in good health and CMV-seronegative.

The CDR3 nucleotides are TGTGCCAGCAGTTTACTCTCGGGACAAGCCTACGAGCAGTACTTC. It specifies CASSLLSGQAYEQYF. The chain is built from TRBV27 and TRBJ2-7, with D perhaps matching TRBD1 (6 bases). Trimming cost V 2 bases and J 2 bases, with 13 bases left between them. CDR1 and CDR2 from the germline V gene are MNHEY and SMNVEV (reference sequence). CDR3 size: 15 residues.

The chain recombines TRBV28 with TRBJ1-3; 7 bases align to TRBD1. CDR1 MDHEN and CDR2 SYDVKM come from the germline V gene. V lost 6 bases to trimming and J lost 0 bases; unmatched junction nucleotides: 5. This CDR3 has 15 residues. The CDR3 DNA reads TGTGCCAGCAGGCCAAGACAGGGCTCTGGAAACACCATATATTTT. Translated, it gives CASRPRQGSGNTIYF.

This clone showed up just once. The chain carries TRBV14 and TRBJ2-5; 9 bases agree with TRBD2. This CDR3 is 15 amino acids long. The germline CDR1 and CDR2 sequences are SGHDN and FVKESK. V shed 2 bases and J 0 bases; nucleotides not matched to a gene: 1. The CDR3 DNA sequence: TGTGCCAGCAGCCAACTAGCGGGGTACCAAGAGACCCAGTACTTC. Translated, it gives CASSQLAGYQETQYF.

The CDR3 spells CASSLGAGAGAGELFF. DNA for the CDR3: TGTGCCAGCAGTTTAGGTGCAGGGGCGGGCGCCGGGGAGCTGTTTTTT. V usage is TRBV28 and J usage is TRBJ2-2, with a possible D match to TRBD1 (6 bases). Per germline, CDR1 MDHEN and CDR2 SYDVKM. There are 16 residues in the CDR3. V was trimmed by 2 bases and J by 6 bases, leaving 16 bases between them.

This clone is a singleton in its sample. V is TRBV29-1 and J is TRBJ1-4; no definite D call. Germline V lookup: CDR1 SQVTM, CDR2 ANQGSEA. V was cut by 7 bases and J by 0 bases, with 6 bases left in between. CDR3 size: 12 residues. The CDR3: CSATATNEKLFF. The CDR3 DNA is TGCAGCGCAACAGCAACTAATGAAAAACTGTTTTTT.